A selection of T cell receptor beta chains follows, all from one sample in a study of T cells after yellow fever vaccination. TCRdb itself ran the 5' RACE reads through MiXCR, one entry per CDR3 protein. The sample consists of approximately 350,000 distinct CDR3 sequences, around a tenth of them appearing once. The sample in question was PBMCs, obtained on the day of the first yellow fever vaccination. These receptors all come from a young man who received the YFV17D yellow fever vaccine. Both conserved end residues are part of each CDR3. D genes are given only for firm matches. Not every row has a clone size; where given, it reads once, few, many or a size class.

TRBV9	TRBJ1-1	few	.	CASSVGVRGLSTEAFF	TGTGCCAGCAGCGTAGGCGTACGAGGGTTGAGCACTGAAGCTTTCTTT
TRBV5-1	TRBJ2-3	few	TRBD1	CASSHGQGDTDTQYF	TGCGCCAGCAGCCATGGACAGGGGGACACAGATACGCAGTATTTT
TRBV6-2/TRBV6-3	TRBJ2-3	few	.	CASCPYFSSTDTQYF	TGTGCCAGCTGCCCCTACTTCTCTAGCACAGATACGCAGTATTTT
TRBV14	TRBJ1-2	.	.	CASSQGAKPYGYTF	TGTGCCAGCAGCCAAGGGGCGAAGCCCTATGGCTACACCTTC
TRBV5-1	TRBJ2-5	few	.	CASSLVGTPEETQYF	TGCGCCAGCAGCTTGGTTGGGACCCCTGAAGAGACCCAGTACTTC
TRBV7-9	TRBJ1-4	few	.	CASSSSRDGNEKLFF	TGTGCCAGCAGCTCCTCCCGGGACGGTAATGAAAAACTGTTTTTT
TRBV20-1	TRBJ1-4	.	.	CSARVLASEGKLFF	TGCAGTGCTAGAGTGCTTGCCTCAGAAGGGAAACTGTTTTTT
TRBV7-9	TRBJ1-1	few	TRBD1	CASSPQTGGAWAEAFF	TGTGCCAGCAGCCCTCAGACAGGGGGCGCATGGGCTGAAGCTTTCTTT
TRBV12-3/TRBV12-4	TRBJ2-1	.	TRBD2	CASSSTSGGTNEQFF	TGTGCCAGCAGTTCCACTAGCGGGGGGACGAATGAGCAGTTCTTC
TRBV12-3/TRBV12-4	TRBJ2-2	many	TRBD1	CASSLVHRGGTGELFF	TGTGCCAGCAGTTTAGTCCACAGGGGCGGCACCGGGGAGCTGTTTTTT
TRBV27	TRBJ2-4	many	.	CASSSPRAVNIQYF	TGTGCCAGCAGTTCCCCCCGGGCCGTAAACATTCAGTACTTC
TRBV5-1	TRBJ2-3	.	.	CASSLRQGSTDTQYF	TGCGCCAGCAGCTTGAGGCAGGGAAGCACAGATACGCAGTATTTT
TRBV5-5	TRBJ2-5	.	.	CASSLGRPGAETQYF	TGTGCCAGCAGCTTGGGTAGACCGGGGGCGGAGACCCAGTACTTC
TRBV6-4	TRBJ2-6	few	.	CASSDSPGSGANVLTF	TGTGCCAGCAGTGACTCGCCGGGTTCTGGGGCCAACGTCCTGACTTTC
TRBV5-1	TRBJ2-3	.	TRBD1	CASSFHGQGAPSTDTQYF	TGCGCCAGCAGCTTCCACGGACAGGGGGCGCCGAGCACAGATACGCAGTATTTT
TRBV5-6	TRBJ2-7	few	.	CASSFVGQLGQYF	TGTGCCAGCAGCTTCGTCGGACAGCTAGGGCAGTACTTC
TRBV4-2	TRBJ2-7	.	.	CASSQVSTGSYEQYF	TGTGCCAGCAGCCAAGTTAGCACAGGCTCCTACGAGCAGTACTTC
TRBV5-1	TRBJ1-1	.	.	CASSWWTANTEAFF	TGCGCCAGCAGCTGGTGGACGGCGAACACTGAAGCTTTCTTT
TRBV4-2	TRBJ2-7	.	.	CASSQEYEQYF	TGTGCCAGCAGCCAGGAATACGAGCAGTACTTC
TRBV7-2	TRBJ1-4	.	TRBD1	CASGQQGTNEKLFF	TGTGCCAGCGGACAACAGGGGACTAATGAAAAACTGTTTTTT
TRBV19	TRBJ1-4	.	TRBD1	CASSPQGAYEKLFF	TGTGCCAGTAGTCCCCAGGGGGCTTACGAAAAACTGTTTTTT
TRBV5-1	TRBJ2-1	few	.	CASSLRGAKYNEQFF	TGCGCCAGCAGCTTAAGAGGGGCAAAGTACAATGAGCAGTTCTTC
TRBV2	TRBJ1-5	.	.	CASSELTWISNQPQHF	TGTGCCAGCAGCGAGCTAACGTGGATTAGCAATCAGCCCCAGCATTTT
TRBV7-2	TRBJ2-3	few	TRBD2	CASSLGFAGGPDTQYF	TGTGCCAGCAGCTTAGGCTTCGCGGGGGGTCCAGATACGCAGTATTTT
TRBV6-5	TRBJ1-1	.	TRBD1	CASSYPGQGGTEAFF	TGTGCCAGCAGTTACCCAGGACAGGGAGGTACTGAAGCTTTCTTT
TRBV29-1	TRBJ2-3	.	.	CSVEDVEQYF	TGCAGCGTTGAAGACGTTGAGCAGTATTTT
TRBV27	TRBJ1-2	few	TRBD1	CASSPGTGVPPFYGYTF	TGTGCCAGCAGTCCAGGGACAGGGGTCCCTCCTTTCTATGGCTACACCTTC
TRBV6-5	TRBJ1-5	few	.	CASSLQDYSNQPQHF	TGTGCCAGCAGTTTACAGGATTATAGCAATCAGCCCCAGCATTTT
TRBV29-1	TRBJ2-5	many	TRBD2	CSVEDLPGGGQETQYF	TGCAGCGTTGAAGATCTTCCGGGGGGAGGGCAAGAGACCCAGTACTTC
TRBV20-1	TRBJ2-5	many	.	CSARGGALQETQYF	TGCAGTGCTAGGGGGGGTGCCTTACAAGAGACCCAGTACTTC
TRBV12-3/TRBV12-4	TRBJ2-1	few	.	CASSLPSEEQFF	TGTGCCAGCAGTCTTCCAAGCGAGGAGCAGTTCTTC
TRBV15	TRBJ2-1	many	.	CATSRGVMGYEQFF	TGTGCCACCAGCAGAGGCGTGATGGGCTATGAGCAGTTCTTC
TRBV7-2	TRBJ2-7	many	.	CASSLGRGELYEQYF	TGTGCCAGCAGCTTAGGAAGGGGGGAATTGTACGAGCAGTACTTC
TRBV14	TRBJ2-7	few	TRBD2	CASRPYTSGVSYEQYF	TGTGCCAGCAGACCCTATACTAGCGGGGTTTCCTACGAGCAGTACTTC
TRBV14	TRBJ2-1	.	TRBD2	CASSHPGRTSGGAGSYNEQFF	TGTGCCAGCAGCCACCCTGGTCGGACTAGCGGGGGGGCAGGTTCCTACAATGAGCAGTTCTTC
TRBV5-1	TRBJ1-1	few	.	CASSSRVNANTEAFF	TGCGCCAGCAGCTCCAGGGTCAACGCGAACACTGAAGCTTTCTTT
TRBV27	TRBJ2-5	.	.	CASRAFETQYF	TGTGCCAGCAGGGCCTTCGAGACCCAGTACTTC
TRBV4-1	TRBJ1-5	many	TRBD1	CASSLRTGASNQPQHF	TGCGCCAGCAGCCTTCGAACAGGGGCTAGCAATCAGCCCCAGCATTTT
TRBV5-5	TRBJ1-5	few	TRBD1	CASSLIPGQGGQPQHF	TGTGCCAGCAGCTTGATCCCTGGACAGGGCGGGCAGCCCCAGCATTTT